These 8 T cell receptor beta chains were all obtained from the same sample, sequenced in a study of cytomegalovirus exposure and HLA in healthy donors. With 60 Vbeta and 13 Jbeta primers, the PCR was carried out. Sequenced by immunoSEQ multiplex PCR; TCRdb stores in-frame clones only, minus some. The sample's table shows 130,000 or so clones. The material sequenced was PBMCs. The receptor set was obtained from a woman aged 18-35 years in good health and CMV-seronegative.

This chain connects TRBV5-1 to TRBJ2-3; D is ambiguous. The length of the CDR3 is 13 residues. Germline V lookup: CDR1 SGHRS, CDR2 YFSETQ. The germline V and J ends were trimmed by 4 bases and 0 bases, with 6 bases remaining between them. CDR3 sequence: CASSPGSTDTQYF. CDR3 nucleotide sequence: TGCGCCAGCAGCCCCGGGAGCACAGATACGCAGTATTTT. The variable domain in full, with the rest retrieved from reference TRBV5-1 and TRBJ2-3, is KAGVTQTPRYLIKTRGQQVTLSCSPISGHRSVSWYQQTPGQGLQFLFEYFSETQRNKGNFPGRFSGRQFSNSRSEMNVSTLELGDSALYLCASSPGSTDTQYFGPGTRLTVL.

The V call is TRBV7-2, the J call TRBJ2-5; 7 bases line up with TRBD2. J gave up 5 bases and V 5 bases, and 11 bases lay outside the gene matches. The germline gives CDR1 SGHTA, CDR2 FQGNSA. CDR3 length: 15 amino acids. The CDR3, as DNA: TGTGCCAGCAGCCAAGGGGTGGGAGGGCCGGAGACCCAGTACTTC. Protein product: CASSQGVGGPETQYF.

V gene TRBV29-1 combines with J gene TRBJ2-5; a possible D gene is TRBD1 (7 bases). Germline CDR1 reads SQVTM; CDR2 reads ANQGSEA. The CDR3 covers 14 residues. V dropped 7 bases and J dropped 5 bases, with 20 bases sitting between them. CDR3: CSAGLRGVGETQYF. The CDR3 DNA is TGCAGCGCCGGCCTCAGGGGGGTCGGGGAGACCCAGTACTTC.

J is TRBJ1-6 and V is TRBV30; D is ambiguous. This CDR3 has 14 amino acids. Trimming left V 7 bases short and J 7 bases short, with 17 bases between. Germline V gene data show CDR1 as GTSNPN and CDR2 as SVGIG (reference sequence). CDR3 coding DNA: TGTGCCTATTCAGGCTCGGTCAGAAATTCACCCCTCCACTTT. Translating it yields CAYSGSVRNSPLHF.

J is TRBJ1-2 and V is TRBV5-1, with a weak D call TRBD1 (5 bases). The CDR3 contains 14 residues. V was cut by 0 bases and J by 6 bases, with 12 bases left in between. Germline CDR1 SGHRS, CDR2 YFSETQ. CDR3 residues: CASSLAEGGDGYTF. Written as DNA, the CDR3 is TGCGCCAGCAGCTTGGCTGAGGGAGGGGATGGCTACACCTTC.

The chain carries TRBV7-3 and TRBJ2-7, with D unclear. Germline values: CDR1 SGHTA, CDR2 FQGTGA. This CDR3 spans 13 amino acids. V was shortened by 5 bases and J by 1 base, with 9 bases between the two germline ends. The CDR3 region is CASSPGRSYEQYF. CDR3 DNA sequence: TGTGCCAGCAGCCCGGGTAGGTCCTACGAGCAGTACTTC.

V is TRBV19 and J is TRBJ1-4; the D is unclear. The CDR3 length is 14 residues. Looked up from germline, CDR1 is LNHDA and CDR2 is SQIVND (reference sequence). V lost 4 bases and J 5 bases, leaving 11 bases between the germline ends. The CDR3 loop reads CASSKQLQNEKLFF. The CDR3 DNA reads TGTGCCAGTAGTAAACAGCTCCAGAATGAAAAACTGTTTTTT.

The CDR3 nucleotides are TGTGCCAGCAGCGTAGATCGGACCGGGGGCACAGATACGCAGTATTTT. Translated, it gives CASSVDRTGGTDTQYF. The chain combines TRBV9 with TRBJ2-3; maybe TRBD2 (5 bases). CDR1 and CDR2 (germline): SGDLS, YYNGEE. This CDR3 spans 16 amino acids. Trimming removed 0 bases from V and 1 base from J, with 12 bases in between.